Listed below are T cell receptor beta chains from one sample, sequenced in a study of spatial heterogeneity in lung cancer. TCRdb independently ran MiXCR on the 5' RACE reads; one entry per CDR3 protein. The sample lists roughly 38,000 distinct CDR3 sequences; about 10% were seen once. This specimen consisted of PBMCs, obtained at follow-up. The origin of the receptors is a female donor with early-stage non-small cell lung cancer. CDR3s include the opening cysteine and the closing phenylalanine or tryptophan. The order of the fields is CDR3 length, clone size, V gene, CDR3 protein. Not all rows give a size; the values are once, few, many and, for expanded clones, a class.

cdr3_length: 14
clone_size: many
v_call: TRBV5-5
cdr3_aa: CASMIRTFQETQYF

cdr3_length: 17
clone_size: NA
v_call: TRBV10-3
cdr3_aa: CAISEPYGQGGYNEQFF

cdr3_length: 14
clone_size: many
v_call: TRBV14
cdr3_aa: CASSPWTQTNEQYF

cdr3_length: 16
clone_size: many
v_call: TRBV15
cdr3_aa: CATSRDRSQGDEKLFF

cdr3_length: 15
clone_size: NA
v_call: TRBV14
cdr3_aa: CASSHRPQTAETQYF

cdr3_length: 14
clone_size: many
v_call: TRBV10-2
cdr3_aa: CASSGVSRGSEQYF

cdr3_length: 17
clone_size: NA
v_call: TRBV6-2/TRBV6-3
cdr3_aa: CASSREHSGGAGNEQFF

cdr3_length: 14
clone_size: few
v_call: TRBV7-9
cdr3_aa: CASNPAGGTDTQYF

cdr3_length: 16
clone_size: NA
v_call: TRBV5-1
cdr3_aa: CASSLAVTGNTGELFF

cdr3_length: 14
clone_size: few
v_call: TRBV7-8
cdr3_aa: CASSLASFRGEQFF

cdr3_length: 11
clone_size: few
v_call: TRBV5-1
cdr3_aa: CASSLGQEAFF

cdr3_length: 17
clone_size: many
v_call: TRBV20-1
cdr3_aa: CSARDQASGVSPDTQYF

cdr3_length: 12
clone_size: many
v_call: TRBV7-9
cdr3_aa: CASSPQYNEQFF

cdr3_length: 14
clone_size: NA
v_call: TRBV11-1
cdr3_aa: CASPGQGFQETQYF